One T cell receptor (beta chain) is described in this entry. The target antigen is unknown. Gene names follow the mouse nomenclature. The CDR3 end lies 4 residues beyond the end of the read and is filled in from the germline J gene. cDNA prepared by RNA extraction and subsequent reverse transcription served as the template for sequencing. Clones were read by immunoSEQ multiplex PCR, and TCRdb kept only the in-frame ones, dropping some. The sample yields around 100,000 clones, without any singletons. The germline V gene has CDR1 NNHDY and CDR2 SYVADS. CDR3 length: 13 amino acids. The data originate from a study of CD8+ T cells in alopecia areata. Study observations and caveats: TCR sharing was clearer in mice than between patients, perhaps partly owing to patient HLA diversity.

Sequenced: lesional skin. The TCR sequence derives from a C3H/HeJ mouse with alopecia areata. For the strain, the MHC haplotype given is H2-k. This chain links TRBV13-3 with TRBJ1-1; TRBD1 is a possible D gene (5 bases). CDR3 in amino acids: CASSDAAGSEVFF. The CDR3 DNA, read in part, is TGTGCCAGCAGTGATGCGGCAGGGTCA.